This record looks at one T cell receptor (beta chain) sequence and its context. Researchers prepared the TCRbeta library using unique molecular identifiers, the study reports. One entry per CDR3 protein, called by TCRdb with MiXCR from the PCR reads. The sample has fewer than 120,000 distinct CDR3 sequences, over 9% seen once; the top ten hold 8%. The CDR3 totals 14 residues. V was pared by 0 bases and J by 3 bases, with 6 bases between. CDR1 is MNHEY and CDR2 is SVGAGI in the germline V gene. The data stem from a study of T-cell reconstitution after alpha-beta-depleted transplantation in children. This clonotype was obtained from a human donor who donated a stem cell graft to a child with acute lymphoblastic leukemia. V and J are TRBV6-5 and TRBJ2-1; D is perhaps TRBD2 (5 bases). Sequencing was performed on PBMCs from the stem cell graft donor, taken from the stem cell graft. CDR3 region: CASSYSGSYNEQFF. The CDR3 nucleotides are TGTGCCAGCAGTTACTCGGGGAGCTACAATGAGCAGTTCTTC.